The T cell receptor (beta chain) described here comes from a study of T cells after yellow fever vaccination. Looked up from germline, CDR1 is MNHEY and CDR2 is SVGEGT. CDR3 length equals 16 residues. Trimming removed 2 bases from V and 1 base from J, with 13 bases in between. A word on this clonotype: Its antigen is as yet unknown.

Study conclusions and caveats: There was a small share of clonotypes that showed up in both the CD4 and CD8 compartments. Any FACS-sorted repertoire could hold abundant clonotypes that contaminate it from the bulk population.

In TCRdb, the 5' RACE reads were re-called with MiXCR into one record per CDR3 protein. The sample contains hundreds of thousands of distinct CDR3 sequences, roughly 14% of which appear only once. Sequenced here: PBMCs, sampled on the day of the yellow fever booster vaccination. The V call is TRBV6-2 or TRBV6-3, the J call TRBJ2-3; D gene unclear. The receptor was derived from a man between 25 and 39 years old who received the YFV17D yellow fever vaccine. CDR3 in DNA: TGTGCCAGCAGTTACCCCCGGGTGGGCGGCACAGATACGCAGTATTTT. Translated: CASSYPRVGGTDTQYF.